These 31 T cell receptor beta chains were all obtained from the same sample, sequenced in a study of shared clonotypes between healthy human individuals. Sequencing used immunoSEQ multiplex PCR; TCRdb keeps in-frame clones, though not all of them. The sample gives 2 million or so clones, roughly 94% of which show up once; 0.1% to 0.15% is in the top ten. The sample was naive CD4+ T cells sorted from blood. The subset denotes: CD45RA+ positively selected. These receptors came from a man younger than 35 in good health.

As to this clone: The same CDR3 can be traced to other DNA sequences in this sample. The chain links TRBV6-5 to TRBJ2-3; 9 bases match TRBD1. The CDR3 sequence is 13 residues long. Germline loops: CDR1 MNHEY, CDR2 SVGAGI. V gave up 6 bases and J gave up 4 bases; unmatched junction bases: 2. The CDR3 DNA is TGTGCCAGCAGCAGGACAGGGGCAGATACGCAGTATTTT. Translated: CASSRTGADTQYF.

This clone was counted once. The chain has TRBV19 and TRBJ2-3; TRBD1 is a possible D gene (5 bases). This CDR3 contains 13 residues. Germline CDR1 reads LNHDA; CDR2 reads SQIVND (reference sequence). V dropped 3 bases and J dropped 5 bases, with 9 bases sitting between them. CDR3 amino acids: CASSIQGRDTQYF. DNA of the CDR3: TGTGCCAGTAGTATCCAGGGTCGAGATACGCAGTATTTT.

Comments on this clone: Within the sample, other DNA sequences also encode this same CDR3. V gene TRBV18 combines with J gene TRBJ2-6; unclear D gene. The ends were cut back, 3 bases at V and 3 bases at J, with 0 bases in the middle. The CDR3 length is 12 residues. Germline V gives CDR1 KGHSH, CDR2 LQKENI. The CDR3 region has the DNA TGTGCCAGCTCACCTGGGGCCAACGTCCTGACTTTC. Protein sequence: CASSPGANVLTF.

The chain couples TRBV18 to TRBJ1-3; a weak D match, TRBD1 (5 bases). The CDR3 loop spans 16 amino acids. V gave up 5 bases and J gave up 0 bases, with 14 bases separating them. CDR1 and CDR2 (germline): KGHSH, LQKENI. Here the CDR3 DNA reads TGTGCCAGCTCAACCTTCGACAGTAACTCTGGAAACACCATATATTTT. As protein: CASSTFDSNSGNTIYF.

This clone is a singleton in its sample. V usage is TRBV11-3 and J usage is TRBJ2-3; 7 bases are a match to TRBD1. The CDR3 contains 15 residues. Losses at the gene ends were 4 bases for V and 4 bases for J; bases not matched to a gene: 8. The germline CDR1 and CDR2 sequences are SGHNT and YENEEA. CDR3 protein: CASSYGTGVADTQYF. CDR3 coding DNA: TGTGCCAGCAGCTACGGCACAGGGGTAGCAGATACGCAGTATTTT.

V is TRBV10-3 and J is TRBJ2-5; 12 nucleotides align to TRBD2. The CDR3 runs 15 residues. V shed 6 bases and J 5 bases; nucleotides not matched to a gene: 7. CDR1 and CDR2 from the germline V gene are ENHRY and SYGVKD. The CDR3 DNA sequence: TGTGCCATCAGCCTGACTAGCGGGAGTGCGGAGACCCAGTACTTC. The encoded protein is CAISLTSGSAETQYF.

Note on this clone: The identical CDR3 is also encoded by other nucleotide sequences in the sample. The CDR3 nucleotides are TGTGCCAGCTCACCAGGACAGAGCTCTGGAAACACCATATATTTT. Its protein product is CASSPGQSSGNTIYF. The chain is built from TRBV18 and TRBJ1-3, with D perhaps TRBD1 (6 bases). The CDR3 totals 15 residues. Trimming stripped 2 bases from V and 0 bases from J, with 8 bases between. Germline V gene data show CDR1 as KGHSH and CDR2 as LQKENI.

Notes on this clone: A much bigger clone sits one base away, suggesting this may be a read error. The CDR3 ends on some other residue instead of the conserved phenylalanine or tryptophan, so this is likely a read error. V is TRBV15 and J is TRBJ2-7; D is perhaps TRBD1 (6 bases). In germline, CDR1 is LNHNV, CDR2 YYDKDF (reference sequence). The CDR3 loop spans 14 amino acids. V lost 5 bases to trimming and J lost 0 bases, with 11 bases between them. Written as DNA, the CDR3 is TGTGCCACCAGCCGGGAACAGGGCTCCTACGAGCAGTACTCC. It codes for CATSREQGSYEQYS.

The gene calls are TRBV5-1 and TRBJ2-7, with 10 bases lining up with TRBD2. V was clipped by 0 bases and J by 4 bases; unmatched bases: 4. The germline gives CDR1 SGHRS, CDR2 YFSETQ. The CDR3 extends over 15 amino acids. CDR3 amino acids: CASSLDPSGSYEQYF. CDR3 in DNA: TGCGCCAGCAGCTTGGATCCTAGCGGGAGTTACGAGCAGTACTTC. Supplemented by reference TRBV5-1 and TRBJ2-7, the full variable domain reads KAGVTQTPRYLIKTRGQQVTLSCSPISGHRSVSWYQQTPGQGLQFLFEYFSETQRNKGNFPGRFSGRQFSNSRSEMNVSTLELGDSALYLCASSLDPSGSYEQYFGPGTRLTVT.

The chain links TRBV4-3 to TRBJ1-2; D unresolved. Germline assignment: CDR1 LGHNA and CDR2 YSLEER. Trimming took 0 bases from V and 7 from J, leaving 15 bases between them. This CDR3 has 15 residues. The CDR3 DNA sequence: TGCGCCAGCAGCCAAGAAGCCCTCTTCTCGGGTGGCTACACCTTC. It specifies CASSQEALFSGGYTF.

The V gene is TRBV18, the J gene TRBJ2-7, with D maybe TRBD2 (6 bases). This CDR3 has 14 residues. Germline CDR1 is KGHSH and CDR2 is LQKENI. Trimming cost V 3 bases and J 4 bases, with 13 bases left between them. The CDR3 region has the DNA TGTGCCAGCTCACCGGGGGGATTCCATTACGAGCAGTACTTC. Translation gives CASSPGGFHYEQYF.

Notes on this clone: Other DNA sequences in this sample translate to the same CDR3. DNA of the CDR3: TGTGCCAGCAGCTTGGGTCCTGGTTCTGGAAACACCATATATTTT. Amino acids: CASSLGPGSGNTIYF. The chain joins TRBV7-2 to TRBJ1-3; D is ambiguous. The CDR3 has 15 amino acids. V was trimmed by 3 bases and J by 1 base, leaving 10 bases between them. The germline V gene has CDR1 SGHTA and CDR2 FQGNSA. Together with reference TRBV7-2 and TRBJ1-3, the CDR3 gives the full variable domain: GAGVSQSPSNKVTEKGKDVELRCDPISGHTALYWYRQSLGQGLEFLIYFQGNSAPDKSGLPSDRFSAERTGGSVSTLTIQRTQQEDSAVYLCASSLGPGSGNTIYFGEGSWLTVV.

About this clone itself: At one end, the junction sequence differs from germline, possibly due to a read error. Here the CDR3 reads CAGSYSRGYQETQYF. The CDR3 region has the DNA TGTGCCGGCAGTTACTCGAGGGGGTACCAAGAGACCCAGTACTTC. V gene TRBV6-5 combines with J gene TRBJ2-5; D possibly corresponds to TRBD1 (6 bases). This CDR3 has 15 residues. The germline CDR1 and CDR2 sequences are MNHEY and SVGAGI.

This chain connects TRBV5-5 to TRBJ1-3, with D possibly being TRBD1 (5 bases). Germline values: CDR1 SGHKS, CDR2 YYEKEE (reference sequence). This CDR3 is built from 18 residues. Trimming cost V 0 bases and J 3 bases, with 19 bases left between them. As DNA, the CDR3 is TGTGCCAGCAGCTTGGATCCCAGTGACAGAGTACTTGGAAACACCATATATTTT. Encoded protein: CASSLDPSDRVLGNTIYF.

This clone was detected once. V gene TRBV2 combines with J gene TRBJ1-2, with a tentative D call TRBD1 (6 bases). Germline values: CDR1 SNHLY, CDR2 FYNNEI. V was cut by 5 bases and J by 6 bases, with 19 bases left in between. The CDR3 covers 15 residues. CDR3 sequence (DNA): TGTGCCAGCAGTTTAGACAGGATAGGGGTCGATGGCTACACCTTC. Its protein product is CASSLDRIGVDGYTF.

The chain is built from TRBV29-1 and TRBJ2-1, with D possibly matching TRBD2 (6 bases). The CDR3 totals 12 residues. Germline V gives CDR1 SQVTM, CDR2 ANQGSEA. V was trimmed by 7 bases and J by 6 bases, leaving 13 bases between them. The CDR3 here is CSGRVALNEQFF. CDR3 DNA: TGCAGCGGGAGGGTCGCTCTCAATGAGCAGTTCTTC.

The rearrangement joins TRBV6-1 to TRBJ2-1; D gene unclear. V was shortened by 1 base and J by 0 bases, with 10 bases between the two germline ends. The CDR3 has 16 amino acids. Germline lookup yields CDR1 MNHNS and CDR2 SASEGT. CDR3 sequence reads: CASSEVRGSSYNEQFF. In DNA, the CDR3 is TGTGCCAGCAGTGAAGTTCGCGGCAGCTCCTACAATGAGCAGTTCTTC.

V gene TRBV5-1 combines with J gene TRBJ1-4, with D hard to call. Germline CDR1 reads SGHRS; CDR2 reads YFSETQ. This CDR3 is built from 15 residues. V was clipped by 7 bases and J by 0 bases, with 13 bases between them. The CDR3 protein is CASALGGATNEKLFF. The CDR3 DNA reads as TGCGCCAGCGCCCTCGGCGGTGCAACTAATGAAAAACTGTTTTTT. Filled out from reference TRBV5-1 and TRBJ1-4, the complete variable domain reads KAGVTQTPRYLIKTRGQQVTLSCSPISGHRSVSWYQQTPGQGLQFLFEYFSETQRNKGNFPGRFSGRQFSNSRSEMNVSTLELGDSALYLCASALGGATNEKLFFGSGTQLSVL.

The CDR3 spells CAIMPGQGSYEQYF. The CDR3 coding sequence is TGTGCCATCATGCCGGGACAGGGGTCCTACGAGCAGTACTTC. The V call is TRBV10-3, the J call TRBJ2-7, with TRBD1 matching over 10 bases. CDR3 length: 14 residues. Germline loops: CDR1 ENHRY, CDR2 SYGVKD. The junction had 4 bases not matched to a gene; V was cut back by 7 bases and J by 1 base.

This clone was recorded only once. The rearrangement joins TRBV19 to TRBJ1-2; no clear D gene. Germline assignment: CDR1 LNHDA and CDR2 SQIVND (reference sequence). Between the trimmed V and J ends, which lost 1 base and 7 bases, there was a span of 13 bases. CDR3 length equals 14 residues. The CDR3 is CASSIGYDSGGYTF. CDR3 in DNA: TGTGCCAGTAGTATAGGGTACGATTCAGGTGGCTACACCTTC.

The chain uses TRBV9 and TRBJ2-3; D not resolved. Germline-derived CDR1 and CDR2 are SGDLS and YYNGEE. The CDR3 spans 14 residues. Trimming stripped 0 bases from V and 2 bases from J, with 7 bases between. The CDR3 sequence: CASSVGFNTDTQYF. The CDR3 DNA reads TGTGCCAGCAGCGTAGGTTTTAACACAGATACGCAGTATTTT.

The chain carries TRBV5-4 and TRBJ1-5; no clear D gene. Germline-derived CDR1 and CDR2 are SGHNT and YYREEE (reference sequence). Between the trimmed V and J ends, which lost 4 bases and 7 bases, there was a span of 18 bases. The CDR3 contains 15 residues. CDR3 protein: CASSPGPEGLQPQHF. CDR3 DNA: TGTGCCAGCAGCCCCGGACCGGAAGGGTTGCAGCCCCAGCATTTT. Together with reference TRBV5-4 and TRBJ1-5, the CDR3 gives the full variable domain: ETGVTQSPTHLIKTRGQQVTLRCSSQSGHNTVSWYQQALGQGPQFIFQYYREEENGRGNFPPRFSGLQFPNYSSELNVNALELDDSALYLCASSPGPEGLQPQHFGDGTRLSIL.

This clone was counted only a few times. The genes are TRBV5-6 and TRBJ1-6; TRBD1 is a possible D gene (5 bases). This CDR3 is 15 amino acids long. Looked up from germline, CDR1 is SGHDT and CDR2 is YYEEEE. V lost 0 bases, J lost 10 bases, and 14 bases lay in between. Here the CDR3 DNA reads TGTGCCAGCAGCTTGGCCCGAGGGGTGGCATCACCCCTCCACTTT. Translated: CASSLARGVASPLHF. The full variable domain, with the rest looked up from reference TRBV5-6 and TRBJ1-6, is DAGVTQSPTHLIKTRGQQVTLRCSPKSGHDTVSWYQQALGQGPQFIFQYYEEEERQRGNFPDRFSGHQFPNYSSELNVNALLLGDSALYLCASSLARGVASPLHFGNGTRLTVT.

The V gene is TRBV9, the J gene TRBJ2-5, with 7 bases matching TRBD2. CDR3 length: 16 residues. Trimming took 0 bases from V and 0 from J; bases not matched to a gene: 5. Germline CDR1 and CDR2: SGDLS and YYNGEE. This CDR3 reads CASSVEGGTYQETQYF. DNA for the CDR3: TGTGCCAGCAGCGTAGAGGGAGGGACGTACCAAGAGACCCAGTACTTC.

The chain combines TRBV5-1 with TRBJ2-3; perhaps TRBD2 as D (6 bases). The germline CDR1 and CDR2 sequences are SGHRS and YFSETQ. This CDR3 is built from 16 residues. V gave up 2 bases and J gave up 3 bases, with 16 bases separating them. This CDR3 reads CASSLTSSAPTDTQYF. CDR3 nucleotide sequence: TGCGCCAGCAGCTTAACTAGCAGTGCCCCTACAGATACGCAGTATTTT.

The table lists this clone with a count of one. The chain combines TRBV7-6 with TRBJ2-7, with D tentatively TRBD1 (6 bases). The CDR3 extends over 16 amino acids. Trimming cost V 5 bases and J 1 base, with 18 bases left between them. CDR1 and CDR2 (germline): SGHVS, FNYEAQ. The CDR3 DNA reads TGTGCCAGCAGCCAAGCAAGGGGGAGTGATTCCTACGAGCAGTACTTC. Amino acids: CASSQARGSDSYEQYF.

The rearrangement uses TRBV21-1 and TRBJ1-6. TRBV21-1 is tagged as a pseudogene. This CDR3 is 13 amino acids long. CDR3 sequence: CASSKGRVSPLHF. The CDR3 bases are TGTGCCAGCAGCAAAGGGAGAGTTTCCCCCCTCCACTTT.

The rearrangement uses TRBV27 and TRBJ2-1, with 8 bases identical to TRBD1. Trimming at V came to 5 bases and at J to 4 bases, leaving 7 bases not matched to a gene. Germline V gives CDR1 MNHEY, CDR2 SMNVEV (reference sequence). The CDR3 consists of 15 residues. For the CDR3, the DNA is TGTGCCAGCAGTACTACAGGGGGAGGTTACAATGAGCAGTTCTTC. This encodes CASSTTGGGYNEQFF.

The CDR3 is CASSGVPTLSEQYF. CDR3 sequence (DNA): TGTGCCAGCAGTGGTGTACCTACCCTCTCCGAGCAGTACTTC. The chain recombines TRBV2 with TRBJ2-7; D gene uncertain. The CDR3 has 14 residues. CDR1 is SNHLY, CDR2 FYNNEI, per germline. The V end was cut by 4 bases, the J end by 6 bases, with 16 bases between. The whole variable domain, remainder taken from reference TRBV2 and TRBJ2-7, is EPEVTQTPSHQVTQMGQEVILRCVPISNHLYFYWYRQILGQKVEFLVSFYNNEISEKSEIFDDQFSVERPDGSNFTLKIRSTKLEDSAMYFCASSGVPTLSEQYFGPGTRLTVT.

The chain joins TRBV6-5 to TRBJ2-3; D gene unclear. Per the germline V gene, CDR1 is MNHEY and CDR2 is SVGAGI. This CDR3 comprises 13 residues. Trimming left V 7 bases short and J 4 bases short, with 12 bases between. The CDR3 is CASKRTRADTQYF. Here the CDR3 DNA reads TGTGCCAGCAAACGGACGAGAGCAGATACGCAGTATTTT.

This chain connects TRBV14 to TRBJ2-2; tentative D call: TRBD2 (5 bases). The CDR3 sequence is 17 residues long. Germline V gene lookup returns CDR1 SGHDN and CDR2 FVKESK. V lost 3 bases, J lost 5 bases, and 19 bases lay in between. The chain's CDR3 is CASSQPTGKGKTGELFF. The CDR3 DNA sequence: TGTGCCAGCAGCCAGCCCACCGGGAAGGGAAAGACCGGGGAGCTGTTTTTT.